A selection of T cell receptor beta chains follows, all from one sample in a study of blood T cell repertoires in COVID-19. Some clones are missing from TCRdb's copy, which holds only in-frame ones; the method was immunoSEQ multiplex PCR. The data contain approximately 190,000 clones, roughly four fifths of them singletons. Sequencing was carried out using peripheral blood. The receptors originated from a woman aged 40-49 years with acute or convalescent COVID-19. The CDR3 runs from the conserved cysteine through the conserved F or W. A D gene is named only where the DNA matches it firmly. Only part of the rows carry a size: once, few, many, or a class if the clone is expanded.

>.|.|TRBV2|TRBJ2-1
TGTGCCAGCAGTTCACTAGACAATGAGCAGTTCTTC
CASSSLDNEQFF
>.|TRBD2|TRBV7-8|TRBJ2-1
TGTGCCAGCAGCTCAGTAGCGGGAGGGCACAATGAGCAGTTCTTC
CASSSVAGGHNEQFF
>.|.|TRBV19|TRBJ2-7
TGTGCCAGTAGTCCCCCTGCGGGCGAGCAGTACTTC
CASSPPAGEQYF
>.|.|TRBV28|TRBJ2-5
TGTGCCAGCAGTCAGCCCGCGGGATTCAACCAAGAGACCCAGTACTTC
CASSQPAGFNQETQYF
>.|TRBD1|TRBV28|TRBJ1-3
TGTGCCAGTCCCCGAGGGACAGGCCTAAGCTCTGGAAACACCATATATTTT
CASPRGTGLSSGNTIYF
>.|TRBD1|TRBV27|TRBJ1-6
TGTGCCAGCAGTTGGGACAGGAATTCACCCCTCCACTTT
CASSWDRNSPLHF
>.|TRBD1|TRBV5-1|TRBJ2-3
TGCGCCAGCAGCATCTCCGGGACAGGGGTAGCAGATACGCAGTATTTT
CASSISGTGVADTQYF
>many|.|TRBV7-2|TRBJ2-7
TGTGCCAGCAGCCACAATGCAGCACAGGTCTCCGAGCAGTACTTC
CASSHNAAQVSEQYF
>.|.|TRBV29-1|TRBJ1-3
TGCAGCGTTTCGTCCGGGGACACCATATATTTT
CSVSSGDTIYF
>.|TRBD1|TRBV3-1/TRBV3-2|TRBJ1-5
TGTGCCAGCAGCCAAGTGGGGCGACCGGGACAGAACAATCAGCCCCAGCATTTT
CASSQVGRPGQNNQPQHF
>.|.|TRBV10-2|TRBJ1-4
TGCGCCAGCAGCGGGAATGAAAAACTGTTTTTT
CASSGNEKLFF
>.|.|TRBV15|TRBJ1-1
TGTGCCACCAGCAGAGATAGCCCTGAAGCTTTCTTT
CATSRDSPEAFF
>.|TRBD1|TRBV27|TRBJ1-3
TGTGCCAGCAGATTGACAGGGGCTGGAAACACCATATATTTT
CASRLTGAGNTIYF
>few|TRBD2|TRBV29-1|TRBJ2-1
TGCAGCGTTACTCGGACTAGCGGTTCGGATGAGCAGTTCTTC
CSVTRTSGSDEQFF
>.|TRBD2|TRBV5-1|TRBJ2-1
TGCGCCAGCAGCGAGATTGGGACTAGCGGGGCCGAGCAGTTCTTC
CASSEIGTSGAEQFF
>.|TRBD1|TRBV5-1|TRBJ2-1
TGCGCCAGCAGCTTGGCCGCGGACAGGGGCAGTGAGCAGTTCTTC
CASSLAADRGSEQFF
>.|.|TRBV19|TRBJ2-7
TGTGCCAGTAGTACCTGGGGAGGATCCTACGAGCAGTACTTC
CASSTWGGSYEQYF
>.|.|TRBV13|TRBJ2-7
TGTGCCAGCAGCCCCAACAGGGTAGGCTACGAGCAGTACTTC
CASSPNRVGYEQYF
>.|TRBD2|TRBV11-2|TRBJ2-5
TGTGCCAGCAGCCCGCGCCCCGCGGGAGTTTTGCGAGAGACCCAGTACTTC
CASSPRPAGVLRETQYF
>.|.|TRBV27|TRBJ1-6
TGTGCCAGCAGGGCGTGGGGGGATAATTCACCCCTCCACTTT
CASRAWGDNSPLHF
>.|.|TRBV19|TRBJ1-2
TGTGCCAGTAGTATCCCCGGGGACTATGGCTACACCTTC
CASSIPGDYGYTF
>once|.|TRBV7-9|TRBJ2-7
TGTGCCAGCAGCCCCCCAGGGTATTTGGGCGAGCAGTACTTC
CASSPPGYLGEQYF
>once|TRBD2|TRBV5-8|TRBJ2-3
TGTGCCAGCAGCGCGGGACTAGCGGACGGCACAGATACGCAGTATTTT
CASSAGLADGTDTQYF
>.|TRBD1|TRBV7-6|TRBJ1-2
TGTGCCAGCAGCTCCAATCCCGTAGGGGGCCAGAGCTACACCTTC
CASSSNPVGGQSYTF
>.|.|TRBV29-1|TRBJ1-2
TGCAGCGTCACAGGGTTACCGCTAAATAGCGGCTACACCTTC
CSVTGLPLNSGYTF
>.|TRBD1|TRBV24-1|TRBJ2-2
TGTGCCACCAGTGACTGGACAGGTAACACCGGGGAGCTGTTTTTT
CATSDWTGNTGELFF
>many|.|TRBV28|TRBJ2-7
TGTGCCAGCAGTTTCGATGAGACATCCTACGAGCAGTACTTC
CASSFDETSYEQYF
>few|.|TRBV5-1|TRBJ2-3
TGCGCCAGCAGAGCCGGACCCTTTAGCGCAGATACGCAGTATTTT
CASRAGPFSADTQYF
>once|.|TRBV9|TRBJ1-1
TGTGCCAGCAGCCCCGGGGGTCGAACTGAAGCTTTCTTT
CASSPGGRTEAFF
>few|.|TRBV20-1|TRBJ1-3
TGCAGTGCTAGTTTACAATCCGATAACACCATATATTTT
CSASLQSDNTIYF
>few|TRBD2|TRBV10-3|TRBJ2-7
TGTGCCATTATTATCCCCCGGGACTACTACGAGCAGTACTTC
CAIIIPRDYYEQYF
>.|TRBD2|TRBV27|TRBJ2-1
TGTGCCAGCACTAGGACGGGAGGCACCAATGAGCAGTTCTTC
CASTRTGGTNEQFF